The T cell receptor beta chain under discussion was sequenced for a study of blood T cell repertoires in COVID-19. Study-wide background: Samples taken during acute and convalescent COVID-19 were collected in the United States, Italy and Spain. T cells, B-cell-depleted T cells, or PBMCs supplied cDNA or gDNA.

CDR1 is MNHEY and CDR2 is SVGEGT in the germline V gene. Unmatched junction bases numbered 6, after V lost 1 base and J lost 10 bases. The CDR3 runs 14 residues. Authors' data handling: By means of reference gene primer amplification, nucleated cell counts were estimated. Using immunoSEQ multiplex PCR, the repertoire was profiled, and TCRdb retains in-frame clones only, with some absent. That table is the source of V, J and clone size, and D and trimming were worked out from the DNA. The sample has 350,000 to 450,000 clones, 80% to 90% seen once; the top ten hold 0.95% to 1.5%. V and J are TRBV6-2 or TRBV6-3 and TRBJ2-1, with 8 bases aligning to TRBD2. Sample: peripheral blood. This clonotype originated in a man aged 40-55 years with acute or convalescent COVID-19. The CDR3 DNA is TGTGCCAGCAGTTACTACGGGGGGGCCGAGGAGCAGTTCTTC. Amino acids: CASSYYGGAEEQFF.